One sample yielded the 15 T cell receptor beta chains listed below, sequenced in a study of T-cell reconstitution after alpha-beta-depleted transplantation in children. Preparation of the TCRbeta library used unique molecular identifiers. A single record per CDR3 protein comes from TCRdb applying MiXCR to the PCR reads. The sample includes 700,000 to 950,000 distinct CDR3 sequences, about 15% seen only once; the top ten take roughly 5%. The sample here was PBMCs, mostly from graft donor cells, taken 360 days after TCRalphabeta/CD19-depleted stem cell transplant. Receptor source: a male patient between 5 and 17 years old who had a stem cell transplant for acute lymphoblastic leukemia, so the T cells may come from the graft donor.

The chain employs TRBV20-1 and TRBJ2-5; tentatively, D is TRBD1 or TRBD2 (8 bases each). Trimming removed 4 bases at V and 1 base at J, with 28 bases between. CDR1 and CDR2 from the germline V gene are DFQATT and SNEGSKA (reference sequence). This CDR3 is 19 amino acids long. The CDR3 DNA reads as TGCAGTGCTATTAGCGGGACAGGAGGGCCAACTAGCGGCCAAGAGACCCAGTACTTC. This encodes CSAISGTGGPTSGQETQYF.

The rearrangement links TRBV6-1 to TRBJ2-5; D gene uncertain. The length of the CDR3 is 13 residues. Germline assignment: CDR1 MNHNS and CDR2 SASEGT. Trimming stripped 8 bases from V and 5 bases from J, with 15 bases between. CDR3 coding DNA: TGTGCCAGCCTCGATCGGGTTCTGGAGACCCAGTACTTC. It codes for CASLDRVLETQYF.

This clonotype was detected only a few times. The CDR3: CSVDRGSGANVLTF. DNA for the CDR3: TGCAGCGTTGACAGGGGGTCTGGGGCCAACGTCCTGACTTTC. This chain uses TRBV29-1 with TRBJ2-6; 7 positions match TRBD1. The ends lost 3 bases at V and 1 base at J; junction bases unmatched: 0. CDR1 and CDR2 (germline): SQVTM, ANQGSEA. This CDR3 region has 14 residues.

As DNA, the CDR3 is TGCGCCAGCAGCTCACTACAGGGGTCGTATGGCTACACCTTC. It is translated as CASSSLQGSYGYTF. This chain uses TRBV5-1 with TRBJ1-2; TRBD1 agrees at 7 bases. The CDR3 extends over 14 amino acids. V was clipped by 3 bases and J by 5 bases; unmatched bases: 7. CDR1 is SGHRS and CDR2 is YFSETQ in the germline V gene.

At least ten counts were recorded for this clonotype. This rearrangement joins TRBV20-1 to TRBJ2-7; unclear D gene. This CDR3 comprises 15 residues. The V gene's germline CDR1 is DFQATT and CDR2 SNEGSKA (reference sequence). The V gene lost 0 bases and the J gene lost 4 bases, with 16 bases spanning the gap. The CDR3 reads CSARDRSRTPYEQYF. CDR3 nucleotide sequence: TGCAGTGCTAGAGATCGGAGCCGAACTCCGTACGAGCAGTACTTC.

The chain is built from TRBV15 and TRBJ2-1; 7 nucleotides line up with TRBD2. V shed 3 bases and J 4 bases; nucleotides not matched to a gene: 9. The CDR3 runs 16 residues. Germline CDR1 is LNHNV and CDR2 is YYDKDF (reference sequence). In nucleotides, the CDR3 is TGTGCCACCAGCAGGTCCAGGGACTACCTGTACAATGAGCAGTTCTTC. It encodes CATSRSRDYLYNEQFF.

This clonotype was counted ten times or more. The rearrangement joins TRBV15 to TRBJ2-7; D may be TRBD1 or TRBD2 (5 bases each). This CDR3 is built from 17 residues. The germline CDR1 and CDR2 sequences are LNHNV and YYDKDF (reference sequence). V lost 0 bases and J 3 bases, leaving 18 bases between the germline ends. This CDR3 is CATSRDRPGSGGYEQYF. For the CDR3, the DNA is TGTGCCACCAGCAGAGATCGCCCCGGTAGTGGGGGCTACGAGCAGTACTTC. Supplemented by reference TRBV15 and TRBJ2-7, the full variable domain reads DAMVIQNPRYQVTQFGKPVTLSCSQTLNHNVMYWYQQKSSQAPKLLFHYYDKDFNNEADTPDNFQSRRPNTSFCFLDIRSPGLGDTAMYLCATSRDRPGSGGYEQYFGPGTRLTVT.

This clonotype was observed many times. The V gene is TRBV12-3 or TRBV12-4, the J gene TRBJ1-5; TRBD1 aligns across 8 bases. The junction had 5 bases not matched to a gene; V was cut back by 6 bases and J by 7 bases. This CDR3 contains 13 residues. The CDR3 nucleotides are TGTGCCAGCAGAGGACAGGGTGGACAGCCCCAGCATTTT. Its protein is CASRGQGGQPQHF.

Only a few counts were recorded for this clonotype. The rearrangement joins TRBV29-1 to TRBJ1-5; 8 nucleotides line up with TRBD1. V shed 6 bases and J 4 bases; nucleotides not matched to a gene: 5. This CDR3 is 13 amino acids long. Germline assignment: CDR1 SQVTM and CDR2 ANQGSEA. CDR3 region: CSVVGTGNQPQHF. CDR3 in DNA: TGCAGCGTAGTCGGGACAGGTAATCAGCCCCAGCATTTT.

The chain couples TRBV29-1 to TRBJ2-5; 9 bases are a match to TRBD1. This CDR3 is 16 amino acids long. Losses at the gene ends were 6 bases for V and 1 base for J; bases not matched to a gene: 12. The germline V gene encodes CDR1 SQVTM and CDR2 ANQGSEA. CDR3 protein: CSVWDRVDTIQETQYF. CDR3 nucleotide sequence: TGCAGCGTATGGGACAGGGTGGATACTATCCAAGAGACCCAGTACTTC.

This chain links TRBV27 with TRBJ1-1; D call uncertain. The CDR3 contains 14 residues. Per the germline V gene, CDR1 is MNHEY and CDR2 is SMNVEV (reference sequence). V gave up 3 bases and J gave up 1 base, with 9 bases separating them. The CDR3 loop reads CASSFGNSNTEAFF. CDR3 DNA sequence: TGTGCCAGCAGTTTCGGGAATTCGAACACTGAAGCTTTCTTT.

Ten or more counts support this clonotype. The chain is built from TRBV5-1 and TRBJ2-1; possibly TRBD2 for D (5 bases). V dropped 7 bases and J dropped 1 base, with 9 bases sitting between them. Germline lookup yields CDR1 SGHRS and CDR2 YFSETQ. CDR3 length equals 13 residues. The CDR3 protein is CASGSRSYNEQFF. The CDR3 DNA reads as TGCGCCAGCGGGAGTCGGTCCTACAATGAGCAGTTCTTC.

The rearrangement uses TRBV20-1 and TRBJ2-1; 9 bases are a match to TRBD2. V shed 2 bases, J shed 6 bases, and the junction held 11 bases outside the gene matches. The germline V gene has CDR1 DFQATT and CDR2 SNEGSKA (reference sequence). The CDR3 is 16 residues long. CDR3 coding DNA: TGCAGTGCTAGAAGGGCGGGAGGGCCCTCGGCCAATGAGCAGTTCTTC. Translation gives CSARRAGGPSANEQFF.

The chain combines TRBV18 with TRBJ1-1; D is unclear. Germline V lookup: CDR1 KGHSH, CDR2 LQKENI. Trimming pared 2 bases from V and 1 base from J, leaving 8 bases between. The CDR3 totals 14 residues. The CDR3 DNA reads TGTGCCAGCTCACCAGAGTCTGCGAACACTGAAGCTTTCTTT. As protein: CASSPESANTEAFF.

This clonotype came up a few times. The chain combines TRBV7-8 with TRBJ2-7, with 7 bases aligning to TRBD2. The length of the CDR3 is 20 residues. J gave up 3 bases and V 0 bases, and 20 bases lay outside the gene matches. CDR1 is SGHVS and CDR2 is FQNEAQ in the germline V gene. The CDR3 region is CASSLAPAAGLTGTFYEQYF. CDR3 DNA: TGTGCCAGCAGCTTAGCGCCCGCTGCGGGACTAACAGGAACCTTCTACGAGCAGTACTTC.